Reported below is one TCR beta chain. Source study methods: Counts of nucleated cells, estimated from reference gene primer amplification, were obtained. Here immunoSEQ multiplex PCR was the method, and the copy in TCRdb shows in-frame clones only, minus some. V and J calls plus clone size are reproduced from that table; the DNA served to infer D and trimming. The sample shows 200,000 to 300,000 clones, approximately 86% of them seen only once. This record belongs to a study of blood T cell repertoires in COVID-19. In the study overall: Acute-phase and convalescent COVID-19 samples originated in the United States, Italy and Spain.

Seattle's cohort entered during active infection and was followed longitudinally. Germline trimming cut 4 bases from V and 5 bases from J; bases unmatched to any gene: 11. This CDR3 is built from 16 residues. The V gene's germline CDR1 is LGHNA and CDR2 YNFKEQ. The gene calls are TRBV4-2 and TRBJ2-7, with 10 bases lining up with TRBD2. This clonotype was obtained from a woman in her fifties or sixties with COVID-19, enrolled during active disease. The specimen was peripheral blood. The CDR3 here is CASSREPSGSINEQYF. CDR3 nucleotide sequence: TGTGCCAGCAGCCGGGAGCCTAGCGGGAGTATAAACGAGCAGTACTTC.